A selection of T cell receptor beta chains follows, all from one sample in a study of T-cell memory formation after mild COVID-19. MiXCR was run by TCRdb on the 5' RACE reads, yielding one entry per CDR3 protein. The sample lists about 300,000 distinct CDR3 sequences, approximately 19% occurring once. The sequenced material came from PBMCs or a T cell subset sorted from them (not recorded which). Receptors originate from a man aged 18 to 29 who had mild COVID-19 (a few samples of this study predate the infection). Cell type and time point are not known. CDR3s include the opening cysteine and the closing phenylalanine or tryptophan. The D gene is left open where the match is weak. Clone size is stated in some rows and not others, as once, few, many or a class when expanded.

length	J	D	size	V	CDR3	DNA
16	TRBJ2-1	TRBD2	few	TRBV4-1	CASSQEGGSSREVQFF	TGCGCCAGCAGCCAAGAGGGAGGATCCAGCCGGGAGGTGCAGTTCTTC
15	TRBJ2-3	TRBD1	.	TRBV5-1	CASSLFDRVTDTQYF	TGCGCCAGCAGCTTGTTCGACAGGGTAACAGATACGCAGTATTTT
16	TRBJ2-3	TRBD2	.	TRBV5-1	CASSLWASGGADTQYF	TGCGCCAGCAGCTTGTGGGCTAGCGGGGGAGCAGATACGCAGTATTTT
17	TRBJ2-5	TRBD2	.	TRBV4-3	CASSQVTSGGPIKAQYF	TGCGCCAGCAGCCAGGTGACTAGCGGGGGCCCTATTAAGGCCCAGTACTTC
14	TRBJ2-7	TRBD1	few	TRBV15	CATSRAGTGVGQYF	TGTGCCACCAGCCGCGCCGGGACAGGGGTGGGGCAGTACTTC
15	TRBJ2-7	.	many	TRBV6-2/TRBV6-3	CASSYSPAAFYEQYF	TGTGCCAGCAGTTACAGTCCGGCGGCCTTCTACGAGCAGTACTTC
15	TRBJ2-3	.	few	TRBV4-1	CASSQDRVVRDTQYF	TGCGCCAGCAGCCAAGATAGGGTAGTTAGAGATACGCAGTATTTT
15	TRBJ2-1	.	many	TRBV4-3	CASSPQVSSYNEQFF	TGCGCCAGCAGCCCTCAAGTAAGCTCCTACAATGAGCAGTTCTTC
13	TRBJ1-6	.	.	TRBV11-2	CASSSQVNSPLHF	TGTGCCAGCAGCTCTCAAGTTAATTCACCCCTCCACTTT
16	TRBJ2-1	TRBD2	few	TRBV6-1	CASSEASGGSYNEQFF	TGTGCCAGCAGTGAAGCGTCCGGGGGGTCCTACAATGAGCAGTTCTTC
15	TRBJ2-1	TRBD2	few	TRBV4-1	CASSHLRGNYNEQFF	TGCGCCAGCAGCCATCTGCGGGGGAACTACAATGAGCAGTTCTTC
12	TRBJ2-5	.	many	TRBV23-1	CASSQGLETQYF	TGCGCCAGCAGTCAAGGGTTGGAGACCCAGTACTTC
14	TRBJ1-1	.	.	TRBV14	CASSQINMNTEAFF	TGTGCCAGCAGCCAAATCAACATGAACACTGAAGCTTTCTTT
15	TRBJ2-7	TRBD1	.	TRBV9	CASSVAPDRVDEQYF	TGTGCCAGCAGCGTAGCCCCGGACAGGGTCGACGAGCAGTACTTC
14	TRBJ1-6	.	.	TRBV4-2	CASSQDGTDFTLHF	TGTGCCAGCAGCCAAGATGGAACAGACTTCACCCTCCACTTT
15	TRBJ2-7	.	.	TRBV11-2	CASSSTRTGSYEQYF	TGTGCCAGCAGCTCTACCAGGACGGGGTCCTACGAGCAGTACTTC
18	TRBJ2-2	TRBD2	few	TRBV2	CASRPVFSGGPNTGELFF	TGTGCCAGCAGACCAGTCTTCAGCGGGGGGCCCAACACCGGGGAGCTGTTTTTT
17	TRBJ2-2	.	few	TRBV11-2	CASSLVGGQINTGELFF	TGTGCCAGCAGCTTAGTCGGGGGGCAGATAAACACCGGGGAGCTGTTTTTT
13	TRBJ2-3	.	.	TRBV6-2/TRBV6-3	CASTDYRTDTQYF	TGTGCCAGCACCGACTACCGCACAGATACGCAGTATTTT
11	TRBJ2-7	.	.	TRBV10-3	CAILSGNEQYF	TGTGCCATCCTGTCAGGCAACGAGCAGTACTTC
14	TRBJ2-1	TRBD1	few	TRBV12-3/TRBV12-4	CASSVDRGHNEQFF	TGTGCCAGCAGTGTCGACAGGGGCCACAATGAGCAGTTCTTC
13	TRBJ2-1	.	.	TRBV12-3/TRBV12-4	CASNWGLRNEQFF	TGTGCCAGCAACTGGGGGTTACGCAATGAGCAGTTCTTC
14	TRBJ2-1	TRBD1	.	TRBV7-9	CASFPDRGYNEQFF	TGTGCCAGCTTCCCGGACAGGGGCTACAATGAGCAGTTCTTC
14	TRBJ1-3	.	many	TRBV5-1	CASSLFGWRNTIYF	TGCGCCAGCAGCTTATTCGGTTGGAGAAACACCATATATTTT
16	TRBJ2-1	.	.	TRBV11-2	CASSFRKSLLYNEQFF	TGTGCCAGCAGCTTTAGAAAGAGCCTGCTTTACAATGAGCAGTTCTTC
13	TRBJ2-3	TRBD2	.	TRBV20-1	CSASGGVADTQYF	TGCAGTGCTAGCGGGGGGGTGGCAGATACGCAGTATTTT
14	TRBJ1-1	.	many	TRBV5-1	CASSLGGRNTEAFF	TGCGCCAGCAGCTTGGGAGGGAGGAACACTGAAGCTTTCTTT
15	TRBJ2-3	TRBD1	.	TRBV9	CASSVADRGTDTQYF	TGTGCCAGCAGCGTAGCAGACAGGGGCACAGATACGCAGTATTTT
15	TRBJ2-3	.	few	TRBV7-9	CASSLGGARTDTQYF	TGTGCCAGCAGCTTAGGTGGGGCTCGAACAGATACGCAGTATTTT
16	TRBJ2-5	.	few	TRBV6-5	CASSYSHGTVQETQYF	TGTGCCAGCAGTTACTCTCACGGGACGGTCCAAGAGACCCAGTACTTC
14	TRBJ1-5	.	.	TRBV9	CASSVEGNNQPQHF	TGTGCCAGCAGCGTAGAGGGGAATAATCAGCCCCAGCATTTT
13	TRBJ2-4	.	.	TRBV6-6	CAMGFGAKNIQYF	TGTGCCATGGGTTTCGGGGCCAAAAACATTCAGTACTTC
12	TRBJ1-2	.	.	TRBV11-2	CASSAVRGKNTF	TGTGCCAGCAGCGCGGTCAGGGGTAAAAACACCTTC
15	TRBJ2-3	TRBD2	.	TRBV5-1	CASRTSGTDTDTQYF	TGCGCCAGCAGGACTAGCGGGACCGACACAGATACGCAGTATTTT
14	TRBJ1-4	.	few	TRBV27	CASSEAALGEKLFF	TGTGCCAGCAGTGAAGCGGCATTAGGAGAAAAACTGTTTTTT
13	TRBJ1-5	TRBD1	.	TRBV12-3/TRBV12-4	CASSWDRAQPQHF	TGTGCCAGCAGTTGGGACAGGGCTCAGCCCCAGCATTTT
15	TRBJ2-7	.	.	TRBV20-1	CSARERGRVRYEQYF	TGCAGTGCTAGAGAGAGGGGTAGGGTTAGGTACGAGCAGTACTTC
15	TRBJ1-1	TRBD1	few	TRBV27	CASSQRQGAFSEAFF	TGTGCCAGCAGTCAGAGACAGGGGGCGTTCTCTGAAGCTTTCTTT
13	TRBJ1-5	.	few	TRBV7-9	CASSRFGNQPQHF	TGTGCCAGTAGCAGGTTTGGGAATCAGCCCCAGCATTTT
13	TRBJ1-1	.	few	TRBV7-9	CASRRGGNTEAFF	TGTGCCAGCAGACGGGGAGGGAACACTGAAGCTTTCTTT
14	TRBJ1-4	.	few	TRBV4-2	CASSQGEDSVELFF	TGTGCCAGCAGCCAAGGAGAGGACTCGGTAGAACTGTTTTTT